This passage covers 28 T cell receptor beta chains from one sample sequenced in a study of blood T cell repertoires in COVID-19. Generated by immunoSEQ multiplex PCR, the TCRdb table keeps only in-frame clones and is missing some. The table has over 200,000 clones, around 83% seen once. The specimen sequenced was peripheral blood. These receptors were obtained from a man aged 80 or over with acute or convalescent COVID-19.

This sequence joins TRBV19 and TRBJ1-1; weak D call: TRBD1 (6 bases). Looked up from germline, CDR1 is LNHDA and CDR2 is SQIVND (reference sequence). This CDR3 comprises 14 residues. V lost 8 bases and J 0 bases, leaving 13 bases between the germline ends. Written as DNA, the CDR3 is TGTGCCAGTCGCCGGGACACGATGAACACTGAAGCTTTCTTT. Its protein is CASRRDTMNTEAFF.

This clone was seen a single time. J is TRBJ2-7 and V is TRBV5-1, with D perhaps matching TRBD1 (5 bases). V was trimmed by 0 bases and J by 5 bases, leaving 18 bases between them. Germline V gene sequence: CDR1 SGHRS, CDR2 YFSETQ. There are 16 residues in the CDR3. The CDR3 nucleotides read TGCGCCAGCAGCTTGGTAAGCCTGGCCCAGGACAACGAGCAGTACTTC. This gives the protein CASSLVSLAQDNEQYF. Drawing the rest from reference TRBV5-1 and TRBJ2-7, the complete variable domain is KAGVTQTPRYLIKTRGQQVTLSCSPISGHRSVSWYQQTPGQGLQFLFEYFSETQRNKGNFPGRFSGRQFSNSRSEMNVSTLELGDSALYLCASSLVSLAQDNEQYFGPGTRLTVT.

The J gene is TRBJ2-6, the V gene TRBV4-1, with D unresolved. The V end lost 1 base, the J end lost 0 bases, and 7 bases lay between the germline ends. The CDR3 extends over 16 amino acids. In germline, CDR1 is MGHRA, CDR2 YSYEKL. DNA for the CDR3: TGCGCCAGCAGCCAAGGAAGGAGCTCTGGGGCCAACGTCCTGACTTTC. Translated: CASSQGRSSGANVLTF.

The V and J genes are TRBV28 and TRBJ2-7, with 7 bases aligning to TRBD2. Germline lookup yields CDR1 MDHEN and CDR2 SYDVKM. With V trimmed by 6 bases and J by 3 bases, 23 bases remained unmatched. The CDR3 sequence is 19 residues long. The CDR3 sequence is CASSPTGGRKAPTYYEQYF. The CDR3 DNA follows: TGTGCCAGCAGCCCTACGGGGGGACGAAAGGCCCCCACTTACTACGAGCAGTACTTC.

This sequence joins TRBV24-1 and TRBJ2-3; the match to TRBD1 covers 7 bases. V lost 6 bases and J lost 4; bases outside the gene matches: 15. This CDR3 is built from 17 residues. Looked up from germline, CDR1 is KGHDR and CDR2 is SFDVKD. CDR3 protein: CATSRRAGTERPDTQYF. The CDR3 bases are TGTGCCACCAGTAGAAGAGCCGGGACAGAACGTCCAGATACGCAGTATTTT.

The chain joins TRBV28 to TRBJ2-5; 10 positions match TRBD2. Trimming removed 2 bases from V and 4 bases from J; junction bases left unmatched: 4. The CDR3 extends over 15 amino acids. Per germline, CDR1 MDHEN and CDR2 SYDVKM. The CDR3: CASSLPAGGGETQYF. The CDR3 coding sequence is TGTGCCAGCAGTTTACCAGCGGGGGGGGGAGAGACCCAGTACTTC.

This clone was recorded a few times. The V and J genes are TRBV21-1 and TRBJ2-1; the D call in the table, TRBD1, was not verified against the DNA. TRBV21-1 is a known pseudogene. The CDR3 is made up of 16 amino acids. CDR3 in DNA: TGTGCCAGCAGTTTCGGTCGGGACAGGGGGCGAAATGAGCAGTTCTTC. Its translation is CASSFGRDRGRNEQFF.

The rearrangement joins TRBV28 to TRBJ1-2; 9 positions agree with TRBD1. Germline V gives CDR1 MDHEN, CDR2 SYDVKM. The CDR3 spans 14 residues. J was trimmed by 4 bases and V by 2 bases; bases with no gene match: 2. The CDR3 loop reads CASSLGTGFYGYTF. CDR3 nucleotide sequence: TGTGCCAGCAGTTTAGGGACAGGGTTCTATGGCTACACCTTC.

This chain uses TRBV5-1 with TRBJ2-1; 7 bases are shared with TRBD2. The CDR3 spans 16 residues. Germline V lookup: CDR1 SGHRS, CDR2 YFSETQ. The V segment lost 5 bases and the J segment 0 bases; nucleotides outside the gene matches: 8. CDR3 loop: CASRPRGGSSYNEQFF. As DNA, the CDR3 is TGCGCCAGCAGGCCTCGCGGGGGTAGCTCCTACAATGAGCAGTTCTTC. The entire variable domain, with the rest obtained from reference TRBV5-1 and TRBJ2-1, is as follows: KAGVTQTPRYLIKTRGQQVTLSCSPISGHRSVSWYQQTPGQGLQFLFEYFSETQRNKGNFPGRFSGRQFSNSRSEMNVSTLELGDSALYLCASRPRGGSSYNEQFFGPGTRLTVL.

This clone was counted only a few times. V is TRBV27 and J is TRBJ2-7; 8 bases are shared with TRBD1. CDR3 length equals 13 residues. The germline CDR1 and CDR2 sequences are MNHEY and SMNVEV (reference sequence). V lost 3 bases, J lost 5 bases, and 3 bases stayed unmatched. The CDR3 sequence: CASSFAGGNEQYF. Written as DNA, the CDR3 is TGTGCCAGCAGTTTTGCAGGGGGCAACGAGCAGTACTTC.

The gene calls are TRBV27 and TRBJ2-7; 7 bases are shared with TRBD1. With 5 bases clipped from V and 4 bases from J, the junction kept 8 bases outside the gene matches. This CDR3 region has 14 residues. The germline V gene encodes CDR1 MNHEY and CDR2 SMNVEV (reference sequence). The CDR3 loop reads CASSPGTERYEQYF. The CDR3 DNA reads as TGTGCCAGCAGTCCCGGGACAGAGAGATACGAGCAGTACTTC.

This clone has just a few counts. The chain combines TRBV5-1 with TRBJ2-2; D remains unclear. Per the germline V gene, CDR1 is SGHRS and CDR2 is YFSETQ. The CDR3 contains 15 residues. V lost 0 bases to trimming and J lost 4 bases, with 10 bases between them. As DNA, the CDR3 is TGCGCCAGCAGCTTGGAGGTCTGGAGCACCGGGGAGCTGTTTTTT. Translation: CASSLEVWSTGELFF.

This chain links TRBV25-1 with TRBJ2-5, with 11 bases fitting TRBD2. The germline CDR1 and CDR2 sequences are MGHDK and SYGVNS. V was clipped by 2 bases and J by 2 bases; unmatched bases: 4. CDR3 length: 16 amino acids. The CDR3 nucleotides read TGTGCCAGCAGTGAACTCTCTAGCGGGGGGCAAGAGACCCAGTACTTC. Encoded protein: CASSELSSGGQETQYF. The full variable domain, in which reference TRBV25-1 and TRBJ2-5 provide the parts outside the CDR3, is EADIYQTPRYLVIGTGKKITLECSQTMGHDKMYWYQQDPGMELHLIHYSYGVNSTEKGDLSSESTVSRIRTEHFPLTLESARPSHTSQYLCASSELSSGGQETQYFGPGTRLLVL.

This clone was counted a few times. The CDR3 reads CASSLASGQLDEQYF. Written as DNA, the CDR3 is TGCGCCAGCAGCTTGGCCTCGGGACAGTTGGACGAGCAGTACTTC. The V call is TRBV5-1, the J call TRBJ2-7; the match to TRBD1 covers 7 bases. Germline CDR1 is SGHRS and CDR2 is YFSETQ. The CDR3 spans 15 residues. Unmatched junction bases numbered 8, after V lost 0 bases and J lost 5 bases.

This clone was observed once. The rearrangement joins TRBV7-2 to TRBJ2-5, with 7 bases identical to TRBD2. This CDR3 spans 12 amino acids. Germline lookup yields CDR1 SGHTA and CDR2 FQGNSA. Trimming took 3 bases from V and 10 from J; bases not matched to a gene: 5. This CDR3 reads CASSLSGEFQYF. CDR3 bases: TGTGCCAGCAGCTTGAGCGGGGAATTCCAGTACTTC.

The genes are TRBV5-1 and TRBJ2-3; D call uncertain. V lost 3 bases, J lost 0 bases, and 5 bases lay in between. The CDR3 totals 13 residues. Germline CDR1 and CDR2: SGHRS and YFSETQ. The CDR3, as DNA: TGCGCCAGCAGCTATTCTAGCACAGATACGCAGTATTTT. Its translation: CASSYSSTDTQYF. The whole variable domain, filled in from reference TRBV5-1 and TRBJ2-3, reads KAGVTQTPRYLIKTRGQQVTLSCSPISGHRSVSWYQQTPGQGLQFLFEYFSETQRNKGNFPGRFSGRQFSNSRSEMNVSTLELGDSALYLCASSYSSTDTQYFGPGTRLTVL.

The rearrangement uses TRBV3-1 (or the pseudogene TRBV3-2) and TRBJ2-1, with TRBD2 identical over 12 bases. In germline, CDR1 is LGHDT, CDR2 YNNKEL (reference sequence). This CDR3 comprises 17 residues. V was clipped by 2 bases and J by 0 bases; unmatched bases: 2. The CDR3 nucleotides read TGTGCCAGCAGCCAACTAGCGGGAGGGAGCTCCTACAATGAGCAGTTCTTC. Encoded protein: CASSQLAGGSSYNEQFF.

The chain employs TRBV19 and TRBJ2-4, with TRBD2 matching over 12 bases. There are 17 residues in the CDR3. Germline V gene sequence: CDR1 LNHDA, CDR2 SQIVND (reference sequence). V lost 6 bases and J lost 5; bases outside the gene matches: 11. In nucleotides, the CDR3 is TGTGCCAGTAGACGAACCGGGACTAGCGGGTTCGAAAACATTCAGTACTTC. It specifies CASRRTGTSGFENIQYF.

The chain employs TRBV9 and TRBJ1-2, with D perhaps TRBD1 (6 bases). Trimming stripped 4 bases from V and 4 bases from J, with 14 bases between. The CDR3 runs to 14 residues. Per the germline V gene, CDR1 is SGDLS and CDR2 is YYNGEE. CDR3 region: CASSTQGSGYGYTF. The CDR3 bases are TGTGCCAGCAGCACCCAGGGGTCTGGCTATGGCTACACCTTC.

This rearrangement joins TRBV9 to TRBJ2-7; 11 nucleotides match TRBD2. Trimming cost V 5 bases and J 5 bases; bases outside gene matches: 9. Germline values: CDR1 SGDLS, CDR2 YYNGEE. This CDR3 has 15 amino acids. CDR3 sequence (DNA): TGTGCCAGCAGTGCAAGCGGGACTAGCGGAAACGAGCAGTACTTC. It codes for CASSASGTSGNEQYF.

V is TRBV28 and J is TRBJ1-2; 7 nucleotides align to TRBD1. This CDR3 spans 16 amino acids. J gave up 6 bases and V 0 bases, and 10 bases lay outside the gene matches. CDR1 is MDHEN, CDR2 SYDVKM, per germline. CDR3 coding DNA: TGTGCCAGCAGTTTATGGTCCTCGGGACAGAGCCATGGCTACACCTTC. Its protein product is CASSLWSSGQSHGYTF.

The CDR3 DNA reads TGTGCCAGCAGTTTGACATACGGGACAGGGAATAATTCACCCCTCCACTTT. Its translation: CASSLTYGTGNNSPLHF. This chain joins TRBV27 and TRBJ1-6, with TRBD1 matching over 9 bases. The CDR3 runs to 17 residues. Germline CDR1 MNHEY, CDR2 SMNVEV (reference sequence). Trimming took 3 bases from V and 5 from J; bases not matched to a gene: 8.

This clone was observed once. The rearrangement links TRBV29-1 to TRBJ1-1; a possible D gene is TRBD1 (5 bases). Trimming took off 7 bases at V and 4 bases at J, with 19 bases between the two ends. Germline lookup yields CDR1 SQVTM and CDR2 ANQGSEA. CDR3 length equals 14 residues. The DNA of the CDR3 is TGCAGCGCCTCCAAGTTTTCGGGGGGCACTGAAGCTTTCTTT. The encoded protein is CSASKFSGGTEAFF.

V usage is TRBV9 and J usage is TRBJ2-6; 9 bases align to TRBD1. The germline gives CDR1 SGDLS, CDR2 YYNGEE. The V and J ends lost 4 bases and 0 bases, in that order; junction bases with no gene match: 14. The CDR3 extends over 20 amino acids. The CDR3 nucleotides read TGTGCCAGCAGCCCGACCGGGACAGGGAATTTCTTCTCTGGGGCCAACGTCCTGACTTTC. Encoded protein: CASSPTGTGNFFSGANVLTF.

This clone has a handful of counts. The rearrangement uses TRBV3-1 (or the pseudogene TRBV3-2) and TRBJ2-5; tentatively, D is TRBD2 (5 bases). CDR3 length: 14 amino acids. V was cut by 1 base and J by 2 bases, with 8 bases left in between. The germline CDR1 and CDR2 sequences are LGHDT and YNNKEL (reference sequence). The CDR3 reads CASSQVSGQETQYF. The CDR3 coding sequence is TGTGCCAGCAGCCAAGTCTCGGGACAAGAGACCCAGTACTTC.

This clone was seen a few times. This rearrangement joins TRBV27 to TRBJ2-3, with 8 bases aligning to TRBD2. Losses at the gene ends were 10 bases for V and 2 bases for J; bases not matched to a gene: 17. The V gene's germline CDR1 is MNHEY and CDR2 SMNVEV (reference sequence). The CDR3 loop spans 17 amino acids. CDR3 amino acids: CATAREARGLLTDTQYF. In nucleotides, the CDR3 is TGTGCCACCGCGCGGGAGGCGAGGGGGTTACTCACAGATACGCAGTATTTT.

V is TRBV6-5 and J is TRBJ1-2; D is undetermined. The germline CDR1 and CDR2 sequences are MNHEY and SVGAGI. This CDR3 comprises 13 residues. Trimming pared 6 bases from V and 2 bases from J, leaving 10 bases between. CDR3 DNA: TGTGCCAGCAGGACCCTGGGCAACTATGGCTACACCTTC. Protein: CASRTLGNYGYTF.

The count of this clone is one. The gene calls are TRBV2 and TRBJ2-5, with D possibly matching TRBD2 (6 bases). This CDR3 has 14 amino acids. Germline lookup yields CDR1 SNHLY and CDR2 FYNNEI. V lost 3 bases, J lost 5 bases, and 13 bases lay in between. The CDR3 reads CASSDSAGPETQYF. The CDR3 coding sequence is TGTGCCAGCAGTGATTCCGCGGGGCCCGAGACCCAGTACTTC.